This note documents a single T cell receptor beta chain sequence. There is no known antigen for this receptor. No base quality values were provided; no much bigger clone lies one nucleotide off. The data were obtained in a study of cytomegalovirus exposure and HLA in healthy donors (dated by TCRdb to about 2017). About the study as a whole: An earlier analysis of 587 of the donors reported 250 to 350 Gb of sequence data and roughly 120 million unique TCR beta sequences obtained from approximately 180 million T cells. Donor age, sex, ethnicity and CMV serostatus were collected together with the repertoire data. Four to six DR-DQ haplotypes were handled as single units for association and clustering, since linkage in the cohort was strong. A later analysis re-examined previously published TCR beta repertoires from just over 650 donors and added high-resolution HLA genotyping to investigate patterns of TCR occurrence. In the later analysis, no new phenotypic data were used to find candidate immune exposures; instead, reliance was placed on TCR beta sequences and their occurrence across donors. Of the 350 to 450 genotyped donors, about 80% fell in the genetic ancestry cluster associated with self-reported Caucasian donors. On average, roughly 200,000 unique TCR beta nucleotide sequences were sequenced per donor among more than 350 genotyped donors of the cohort, with roughly 18% of those sequences being non-productive. Typing coverage varied by locus: roughly 620-640 donors for A, B, C, DRB1 and DQB1; about 520 for DQA1; nearly 610 for DPA1; under 490 for DPB1. All discovery cohort repertoires had been generated on a single sequencing platform. A later genetic analysis took genome-wide SNP genotypes for about 55% of the 666 donors and used that subset as a discovery cohort. The aim of the study was to test whether cataloging public T cell receptors could identify signatures of past pathogen exposure. Around 300 gigabases of sequencing data and tens of millions of unique TCR sequences were included in an early release covering several hundred HLA-typed donors. The study used immunosequencing to profile the T cell repertoires of 600 to 850 subjects and linked those repertoires to cytomegalovirus serostatus. Both class I and class II loci were covered by HLA typing, at four-digit resolution. To predict cytomegalovirus infection status, the study combined high-throughput TCR immunosequencing, statistical association of individual TCRs with disease status, and machine learning. In an earlier analysis of more than 550 of the donors, high-throughput TCR beta sequencing was used to judge whether each TCR beta V gene segment behaved as functional or pseudogenic. Along with the approximately 600-subject first cohort, a separate validation cohort of around 110 different subjects was used. Overall results and qualifications from the work: The 87-base-pair reads could not distinguish some IMGT-functional V segments, including TRBV6-2 and TRBV6-3, so those segments were excluded. The only immune exposure information available for the cohort was CMV serostatus. In this cohort, only TCR beta chains were sequenced, and detectable features were limited by the absence of alpha or paired-chain data. The authors suggested that the approach could potentially be generalized to other disease states and immunological phenotypes. In a later analysis, most CMV-associated TCR beta chains were found to appear HLA-restricted, with HLA associations seemingly driven largely by CMV exposure. Roughly uniform sequencing depth across donors was assumed in presence/absence analyses, although this assumption may not hold. The earlier analysis of approximately 590 of the donors excluded roughly 17 rarely observed V segments, including chromosome 9 orphons, because counts were too low. Assigning TCR associations to individual alleles was difficult when HLA alleles, especially DR and DQ, strongly co-occurred. Most TCR sequences were observed very rarely across donors, whereas some public TCRs were present in many individuals. Linkage disequilibrium might explain the correlated functional status among segregating V segments, but an unknown experimental factor could not be excluded. In a later genetic analysis, fewer N-insertions in productive TCRs were reported among donors in an Asian-associated ancestry cluster than the roughly 700-donor mean. An earlier analysis of around 600 of the donors showed that most TCR beta V segments appeared in productive rearrangements either about 87% or about 30% of the time, which broadly matched IMGT annotations. Because HLA typing was missing for some donors at each locus, association tests included only the typed subset. A group of highly shared sequence variants was considered likely to be a technical artifact of the sequencing pipeline. Several of the top co-occurrence clusters appeared to be linked to parvovirus B19, influenza, CMV and Epstein-Barr virus, according to a later analysis. An association between a missense DCLRE1C variant and V-gene and J-gene trimming of TCR beta chains was found in a later genetic analysis and replicated in an independent cohort. According to a later analysis, TCR association rates differed among HLA loci, with DRB1 alleles showing the most associated TCRs and HLA-C alleles showing the fewest. In the study, roughly 160 TCR beta chains were listed as associated with cytomegalovirus. Compared with equally common non-associated chains, HLA-associated TCR beta chains in a later analysis were more clonally expanded and had lower generation probabilities. Specific HLA alleles were associated with 15,000 to 20,000 TCR beta sequences at a false discovery rate of 0.05 in a later analysis. In vitro tests confirmed that a few of the cytomegalovirus-associated TCR beta chains recognize cytomegalovirus antigens. Cytomegalovirus status was reported to be diagnosed by the classifier with high specificity and sensitivity in both the original and validation cohorts. A further reported finding was that TCR beta sequences accurately predicted the HLA-A and HLA-B alleles for most subjects in the first cohort.

The CDR3 runs 12 amino acids, cysteine and phenylalanine included. CDR3 DNA only is kept here, 36 bases in frame from base 1. V is trimmed back by 9 bases and J by 6 bases, and the junction contains 6 bases that no gene match accounts for. The germline V gene encodes CDR1 LNHDA and CDR2 SQIVND (reference sequence). Library prep was done by the immunoSEQ multiplex PCR assay. For the multiplex PCR, a mixture combining 60 forward primers for TCR Vbeta segments and 13 reverse primers for TCR Jbeta segments was used. The CDR3 region of rearranged TCR beta genes was amplified from genomic DNA by a multiplex PCR assay. Amplified TCR beta libraries were sequenced as 87-base-pair reads on the Illumina HiSeq System. Per the original workflow: In a later analysis, 77 million or so unique TCR beta chains were counted across the roughly 700 repertoires, and roughly 11 million of these chains were shared by at least two donors. A nearest-neighbor algorithm error-corrected the raw reads and collapsed the reads into unique sequences, merging closely related sequences to remove PCR and sequencing errors. CDR3 sequences were aligned to IMGT reference sequences to assign V, D and J gene segments. For a sequence to be retained, a match of at least six nucleotides was required to both a V gene segment and a J gene segment. A rearrangement was called productive if the CDR3 had no stop codons and remained in frame with V and J, and every other rearrangement was called non-productive. CDR3 was defined by IMGT convention, running from the second conserved V-encoded cysteine to the conserved J-encoded phenylalanine. Sequences without an unambiguous match to a single V gene segment were excluded from the earlier analysis of about 630 of the donors. In an earlier analysis of approximately 590 of the donors, a V segment was called functional when productive rearrangements were above 56.7%, and segregating when the standard deviation between donors exceeded 5%. A statistical classification framework was developed to diagnose cytomegalovirus status using the catalog of TCR beta chain sequences. V and J gene assignment, in a later analysis, came from comparing TCR nucleotide sequences with IMGT/GENE-DB human TR gene sequences. A later analysis assigned CDR3 sequences and most-parsimonious VDJ recombination scenarios with the TCRdist pipeline. A later analysis defined each TCR beta chain by its CDR3 amino acid sequence plus V-gene family, and excluded reads lacking a unique V-gene family. A later analysis removed several hundred highly shared, low-generation-probability nucleotide sequences to deal with suspected cross-contamination and a sequencing artifact. In a later analysis, a clonal expansion index for each public chain was calculated from normalized within-repertoire ranks of inferred template counts. In a later analysis, generation probabilities were computed using a VDJ recombination model fitted to out-of-frame rearrangements, and the results were checked against IGoR. In a later analysis, TCR-TCR, TCR-HLA and TCR-CMV co-occurrence was scored with hypergeometric tests, and a repertoire-size bias correction was applied to TCR pairs. A later analysis estimated false discovery rates by permuting HLA or CMV assignments 20 times. In a later analysis, co-occurring TCRs were grouped using DBSCAN, with TCRdist sequence similarity added in when clustering inside HLA-allele-positive subsets. For co-occurrence clustering, repertoires with fewer than 30,000 or more than 120,000 public chains were excluded, along with about five repertoires with anomalous nucleotide sharing. This immuneACCESS table, as held by TCRdb, lists in-frame sequences with V and J called but not all clones. Of the missing ones, under half trace to an unresolved V gene in checked studies; the others have no known cause. V, J and clone size are taken as reported in that table, and D and trimming were inferred from the DNA itself. The table for this sample lists roughly 99,000 clones; around two thirds of them were counted only once. The leading ten clones occupy around 13% of the sample.

The cohort consisted of 600 or so healthy bone marrow donors. All cohort members were sampled while nominally healthy, although unrecorded immune exposures were likely present. The donor was CMV seropositive and belonged to the group of 250 to 300 seropositive cohort members. A peripheral blood sample was provided by each donor, and peripheral blood mononuclear cells were used for TCR beta sequencing. The Qiagen DNeasy Blood Extraction Kit was used to extract genomic DNA from the blood cell samples. The receptor was isolated from a woman in her thirties or forties in good health and CMV-seropositive. The chain is assembled from TRBV19 and TRBJ1-2, with 8 junctional bases fitting TRBD1. The sequenced material came from PBMCs. CDR3 loop: CASRQGTDGYTF. The nucleotides read TGTGCCAGCAGACAGGGGACGGATGGCTACACCTTC.